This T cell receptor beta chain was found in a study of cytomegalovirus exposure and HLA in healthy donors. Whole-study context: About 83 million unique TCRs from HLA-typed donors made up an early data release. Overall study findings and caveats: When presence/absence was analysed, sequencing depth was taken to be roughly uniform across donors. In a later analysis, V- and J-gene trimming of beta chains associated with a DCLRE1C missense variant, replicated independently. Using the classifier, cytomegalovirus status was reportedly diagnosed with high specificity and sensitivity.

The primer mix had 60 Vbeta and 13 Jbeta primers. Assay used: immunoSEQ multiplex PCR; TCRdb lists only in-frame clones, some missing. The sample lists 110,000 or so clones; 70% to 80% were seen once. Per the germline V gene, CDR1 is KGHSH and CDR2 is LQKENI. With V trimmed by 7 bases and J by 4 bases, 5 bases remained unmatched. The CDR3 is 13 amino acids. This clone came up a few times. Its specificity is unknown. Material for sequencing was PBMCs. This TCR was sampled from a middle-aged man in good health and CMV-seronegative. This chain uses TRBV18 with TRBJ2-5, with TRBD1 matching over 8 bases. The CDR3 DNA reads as TGTGCCAGCTTCCCTGACAGGGGAGAGACCCAGTACTTC. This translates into CASFPDRGETQYF.